This TCR beta chain was documented in a study of T cells in Graves' hyperthyroidism and ophthalmopathy. Hyperthyroidism had been newly diagnosed in patients aged 18 to 65, and its duration was under 2 months. Germline values: CDR1 MNHEY, CDR2 SVGEGT. The CDR3 has 15 amino acids. The V gene lost 6 bases and the J gene lost 0 bases, with 15 bases spanning the gap. Authors of the study amplified TCR beta CDR3 regions from RNA transcripts. Researchers ran a first-round RT-PCR on the TCR CDR3 using the HTBI primer set. TCRdb called the multiplex PCR reads again in MiXCR, with one record for every CDR3 protein. The data contain roughly 200,000 distinct CDR3 sequences, 15% to 20% of them singletons.

The clonotype was recovered from a man aged 35-49 years with Graves' hyperthyroidism. Material: blood. The gene calls are TRBV6-2 or TRBV6-3 and TRBJ2-7; D not resolved. The CDR3 DNA is TGTGCCAGCAGAAGGGTTCTAAGGGCCTCCTACGAGCAGTACTTC. It translates to CASRRVLRASYEQYF.